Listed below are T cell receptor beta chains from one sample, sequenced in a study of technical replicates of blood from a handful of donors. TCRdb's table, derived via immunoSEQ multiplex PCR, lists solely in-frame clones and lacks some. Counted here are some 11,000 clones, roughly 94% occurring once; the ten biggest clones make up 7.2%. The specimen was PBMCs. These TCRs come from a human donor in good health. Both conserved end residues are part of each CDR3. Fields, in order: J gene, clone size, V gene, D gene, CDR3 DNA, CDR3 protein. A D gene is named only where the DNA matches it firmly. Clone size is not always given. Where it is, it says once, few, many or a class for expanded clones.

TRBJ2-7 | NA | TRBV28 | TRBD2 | TGTGCCAGCAGTCCGGGGGACGGGAGGAATTCCTACGAGCAGTACTTC | CASSPGDGRNSYEQYF
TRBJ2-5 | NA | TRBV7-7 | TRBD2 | TGTGCCAGCAGCTTAGGGGAGGGAGGTACAGAGACCCAGTACTTC | CASSLGEGGTETQYF
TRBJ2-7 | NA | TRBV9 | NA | TGTGCCAGCAGCGTAGGACAGGCAAGCTCCTACGAGCAGTACTTC | CASSVGQASSYEQYF
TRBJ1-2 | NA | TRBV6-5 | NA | TGTGCCAGCAGTTACGAGAGCGACAACTATGGCTACACCTTC | CASSYESDNYGYTF
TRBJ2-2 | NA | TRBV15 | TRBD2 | TGTGCCACCAGCAGTCCGGGGGCGGGAGGGTTAAGCGGGGAGCTGTTTTTT | CATSSPGAGGLSGELFF
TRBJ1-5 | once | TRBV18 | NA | TGTGCCAGCTCACCCGACCGGGTAGGGGCCGGGCAGCCCCAGCATTTT | CASSPDRVGAGQPQHF
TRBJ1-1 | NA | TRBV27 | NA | TGTGCCAGCAGTTTGCGCAGGGTGGGGACTGAAGCTTTCTTT | CASSLRRVGTEAFF
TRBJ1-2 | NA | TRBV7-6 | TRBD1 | TGTGCCAGCAGCTTACTACAGGGGGCTGGCAATGGCTACACCTTC | CASSLLQGAGNGYTF
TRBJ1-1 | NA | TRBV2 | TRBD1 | TGTGCCAGCAGTTTCAGGGGGCCCCGGGCTGAAGCTTTCTTT | CASSFRGPRAEAFF
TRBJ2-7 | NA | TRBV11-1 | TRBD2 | TGTGCCAGCAGCTTAGTGGCTAGCGGGAGTTACGAGCAGTACTTC | CASSLVASGSYEQYF
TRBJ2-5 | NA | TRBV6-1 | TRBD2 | TGTGCCAGCAGCCGGACTAGCTCCGAGGAGACCCAGTACTTC | CASSRTSSEETQYF
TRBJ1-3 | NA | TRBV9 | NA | TGTGCCAGCAGCGCCCTGCAGGGGCTGGGAAACACCATATATTTT | CASSALQGLGNTIYF
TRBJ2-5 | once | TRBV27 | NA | TGTGCCAGCACCAACGGGGAGACCCAGTACTTC | CASTNGETQYF
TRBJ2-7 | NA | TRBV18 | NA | TGTGCCAGCTCACCCTCAAGGGGCCCTCTCTACGAGCAGTACTTC | CASSPSRGPLYEQYF
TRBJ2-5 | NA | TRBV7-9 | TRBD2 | TGTGCCAGCAGCTTAGGTTACAGCGGGAGTTACGGGCCCCAAGAGACCCAGTACTTC | CASSLGYSGSYGPQETQYF
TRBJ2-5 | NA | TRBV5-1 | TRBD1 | TGCGCCAGCAGCTTGGGGGTCAACAGGGGAGTAGAGACCCAGTACTTC | CASSLGVNRGVETQYF
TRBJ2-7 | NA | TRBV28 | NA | TGTGCCAGCAGCAAATGGGCTCCTGCGGGCTACGAGCAGTACTTC | CASSKWAPAGYEQYF
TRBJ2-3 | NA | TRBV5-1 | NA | TGCGCCAGCAGCTTTACAGCTTCTAGCACAGATACGCAGTATTTT | CASSFTASSTDTQYF
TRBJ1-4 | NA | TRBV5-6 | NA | TGTGCCAGCAGCTTGTTTCAGGTTCTCCCAAATGAAAAACTGTTTTTT | CASSLFQVLPNEKLFF
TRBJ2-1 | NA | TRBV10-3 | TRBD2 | TGTTCAAGTATGGCGGGAGATTACAATGAGCAGTTCTTC | CSSMAGDYNEQFF
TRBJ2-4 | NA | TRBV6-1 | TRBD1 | TGTGCCAGCAGTGCACGACAGGGGTTGTACATTCAGTACTTC | CASSARQGLYIQYF
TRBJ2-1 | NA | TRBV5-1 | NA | TGCGCCAGCAGCTTAGGTGCCCAGGACTTTCATGAGCAGTTCTTC | CASSLGAQDFHEQFF
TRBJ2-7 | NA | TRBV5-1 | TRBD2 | TGCGCCAGCAGCTTAGGACTAGCGGGAGCGACACGTTCCGAGCAGTACTTC | CASSLGLAGATRSEQYF
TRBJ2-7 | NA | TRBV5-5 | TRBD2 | TGTGCCAGCAGCTTGGTTATAGCGGGGACGCCTGGGTACGAGCAGTACTTC | CASSLVIAGTPGYEQYF
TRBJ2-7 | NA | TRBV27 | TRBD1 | TGTGCCAGCAATAAACAGGGGGGAAGCTCCTACGAGCAGTACTTC | CASNKQGGSSYEQYF
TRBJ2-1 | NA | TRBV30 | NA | TGTGCCTGGAGTGTACGGGGCAATGAGCAGTTCTTC | CAWSVRGNEQFF
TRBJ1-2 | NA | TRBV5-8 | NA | TGTGCCAGCAGCTTACAGGGTTGGGCTAACTATGGCTACACCTTC | CASSLQGWANYGYTF
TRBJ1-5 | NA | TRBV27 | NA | TGTGCCAGCAGTTTATCAGGGGTGGGACAGCCCCAGCATTTT | CASSLSGVGQPQHF
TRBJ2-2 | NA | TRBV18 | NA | TGTGCCAGCTCACCGCCCGGTCGTGGGAGTGGTAACACCGGGGAGCTGTTTTTT | CASSPPGRGSGNTGELFF
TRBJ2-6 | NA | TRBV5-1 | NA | TGCGCCAGCAGCTTTGGAGGGGCTGGGGCCAACGTCCTGACTTTC | CASSFGGAGANVLTF
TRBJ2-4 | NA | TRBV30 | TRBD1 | TGTGCCTGGAACCCAACAGGGGCTTTAGCCAAAAACATTCAGTACTTC | CAWNPTGALAKNIQYF
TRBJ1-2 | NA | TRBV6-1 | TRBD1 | TGTGCCAGCGGAAACAGGGGGCTAGGCTACACCTTC | CASGNRGLGYTF
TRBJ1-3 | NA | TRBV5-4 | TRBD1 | TGTGCCAGCAGCACCGACAGGGGGCACGGAAACACCATATATTTT | CASSTDRGHGNTIYF
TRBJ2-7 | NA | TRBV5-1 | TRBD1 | TGCGCCAGCAGCGTGGGACAGGACTACGAGCAGTACTTC | CASSVGQDYEQYF
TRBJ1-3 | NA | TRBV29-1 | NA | TGCAGCGCTGAAACAGTTTCAGGAAACACCATATATTTT | CSAETVSGNTIYF
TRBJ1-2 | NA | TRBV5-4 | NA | TGTGCCAGCAGCTTGGAGCCCTCGGTGAACTATGGCTACACCTTC | CASSLEPSVNYGYTF
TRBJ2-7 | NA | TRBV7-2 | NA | TGTGCCAGCAGCCGCGAGGGACATCCTCTTCCCTACGAGCAGTACTTC | CASSREGHPLPYEQYF
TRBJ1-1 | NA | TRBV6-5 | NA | TGTGCCAGCAGTTATTGGCAGTTGAACACTGAAGCTTTCTTT | CASSYWQLNTEAFF
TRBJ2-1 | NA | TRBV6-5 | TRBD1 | TGTGCCAGCAGTTACTCGAGGGACAGGGGTAATGAGCAGTTCTTC | CASSYSRDRGNEQFF
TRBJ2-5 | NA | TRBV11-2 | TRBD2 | TGTGCCAGCAGCGCAACTAGCGAAGAGACCCAGTACTTC | CASSATSEETQYF
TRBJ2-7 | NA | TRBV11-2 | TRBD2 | TGTGCCAGCAGCTTAGGGTCTAGCGGGTGGAACGAGCAGTACTTC | CASSLGSSGWNEQYF
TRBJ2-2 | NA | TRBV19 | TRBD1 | TGTGCCAGTAGTTCGGGACAGGGGGGCACCGGGGAGCTGTTTTTT | CASSSGQGGTGELFF
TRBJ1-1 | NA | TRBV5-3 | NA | TGTGCCAGAAGCTGGGCCAGGATGAACACTGAAGCTTTCTTT | CARSWARMNTEAFF
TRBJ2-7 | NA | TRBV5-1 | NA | TGCGCCAGCAGCTCCCAGGGGATTTACGAGCAGTACTTC | CASSSQGIYEQYF
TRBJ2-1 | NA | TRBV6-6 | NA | TGTGCCAGCAGTTACCAAAACAATGAGCAGTTCTTC | CASSYQNNEQFF
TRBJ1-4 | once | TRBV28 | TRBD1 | TGTGCCAGCAGTTTATACAGGGGAAGGGAAAAACTGTTTTTT | CASSLYRGREKLFF
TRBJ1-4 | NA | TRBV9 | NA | TGTGCCAGCAGCGTAGAGGGAGGGGACGCAACTAATGAAAAACTGTTTTTT | CASSVEGGDATNEKLFF
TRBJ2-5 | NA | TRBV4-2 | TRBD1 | TGTGCCAGCAGCCAAACCGCCTCACAGGGGGCGCGGGAGACCCAGTACTTC | CASSQTASQGARETQYF
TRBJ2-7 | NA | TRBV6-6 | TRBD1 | TGTGCCAGCAAGGGGGACAGGGGGCTCGAGCAGTACTTC | CASKGDRGLEQYF
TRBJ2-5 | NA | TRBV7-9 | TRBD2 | TGTGCCAGCAGCAAACCGGGACTAGCGGGATGGAAGGAGGAGACCCAGTACTTC | CASSKPGLAGWKEETQYF
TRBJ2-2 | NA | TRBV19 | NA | TGTGCCAGTAGTGGCAGAAACACCGGGGAGCTGTTTTTT | CASSGRNTGELFF
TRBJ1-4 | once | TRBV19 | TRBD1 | TGTGCCAGTAAGGGGGCGCAAAAACTGTTTTTT | CASKGAQKLFF
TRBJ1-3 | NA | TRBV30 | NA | TGTGCCTGGACCAACTGGGACCGTAGGGGGTCCTCTGGAAACACCATATATTTT | CAWTNWDRRGSSGNTIYF
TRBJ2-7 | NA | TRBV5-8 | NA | TGTGCCAGCAGCTTGGCCGCGGTAGTTCCTGGATACGAGCAGTACTTC | CASSLAAVVPGYEQYF
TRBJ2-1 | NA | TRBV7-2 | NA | TGTGCCAGCAGCTCTAATTCGGCGGCTAGCTCCTACAATGAGCAGTTCTTC | CASSSNSAASSYNEQFF
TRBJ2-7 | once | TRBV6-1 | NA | TGTGCCAGCAGGACAGACGGAAACGAGCAGTACTTC | CASRTDGNEQYF
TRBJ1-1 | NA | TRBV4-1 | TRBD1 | TGCGCCAGCAGCCAAGAAGAGGGACAGGGTATGAACACTGAAGCTTTCTTT | CASSQEEGQGMNTEAFF